This T cell receptor beta chain was documented in a study of OX40 agonist ivuxolimab in advanced cancers. Background for the entire study: Ivuxolimab was a fully human IgG2 agonistic monoclonal antibody targeting the costimulatory receptor OX40 (CD134). Intravenous ivuxolimab was administered to patients every 2 weeks at six dose levels: 0.01, 0.1, 0.3, 1.5, 3 and 10 mg/kg. Peripheral TCRbeta sequencing was intended to test whether TCR sequence diversity was altered and clonal T-cell expansion was caused by ivuxolimab. Of the approximately 54 patients in dose escalation, approximately 20 had hepatocellular carcinoma, about 15 had melanoma, 9 had renal cell carcinoma and 9 had head and neck cancer. Patients were allowed to have had prior anti-PD-1, anti-PD-L1 or anti-CTLA-4 therapy, and 40% to 45% of the dose-escalation patients had been treated with checkpoint inhibitors. The paper describes the monotherapy dose-escalation part (N of about 57 patients) of the phase I trial of ivuxolimab. The dose-escalation cohort was approximately 83% male with a mean age of approximately 60 years, ranging from roughly 23 to 80. Partial responses were achieved by three dose-escalation patients, of whom one had hepatocellular carcinoma and two had cutaneous melanoma.

In the germline V gene (reference sequence), CDR1 corresponds to MNHEY and CDR2 to SMNVEV. The CDR3, cysteine through phenylalanine, is 15 amino acids long. The retained sequence is limited to the CDR3, 45 bases, with the frame set at the first base. The V and J ends are trimmed by 1 base and 4 bases, leaving 13 bases between them. Genomic DNA was isolated from the sorted cells so that the TCRbeta CDR3 region could be sequenced. The immunoSEQ Assay was used for sequencing of TCRbeta CDR3 regions. In its TCRdb copy, this immuneACCESS table keeps in-frame sequences only and misses some clones. Where compared with another copy, unresolved V genes explain less than half of these, and the others have no known cause. The sample yields more than 90,000 clones; under 90% were counted once. Around 5.5% of the sample lies in the top ten. The paper's findings and limits, for the study overall: After ivuxolimab, more expanded clones were found on average in CD8+ T cells than in CD4+ T cells. The antigen specificity of the clonally expanded peripheral T cells was not determined. Low levels of normalized T-cell clonal expansion were also shown by some nonresponding patients. In the 0.1-3.0 mg/kg groups, partial responders had among the lowest normalized peripheral clonal expansion, particularly in CD8+ T cells. At doses of 0.1 to 3.0 mg/kg, clonal expansion of both CD4+ and CD8+ blood T cells was observed from baseline to week 6.

The trial excluded patients who had a history of autoimmune disease or were on systemic immunosuppression. Peripheral blood for TCR sequencing was collected from all dose cohorts at baseline, on cycle 4 day 1, and on cycle 7 day 1. Samples were obtained from an open-label, multicenter, first-in-human phase I dose-escalation trial of ivuxolimab. Adults with locally advanced or metastatic melanoma, renal cell carcinoma, hepatocellular carcinoma or head and neck squamous cell carcinoma were enrolled in the trial. CD4+ and CD8+ T cells were sorted separately from peripheral blood before TCR sequencing. Remarks on this clone: No cognate antigen has been identified for it. Base qualities were left out, and no much larger clone turns up one base away.

This sample comprised CD4+ or CD8+ T cells sorted from blood, obtained in a trial of the OX40 agonist ivuxolimab. The TCR originated in an adult with an advanced solid tumor such as melanoma, head and neck, liver or kidney cancer. The V and J segments used are TRBV27 and TRBJ2-5; possibly the D gene is TRBD1, per 5 matching bases. The nucleotide sequence is TGTGCCAGCAGTTTATTGGCCGGAAGGGGAGAGACCCAGTACTTC. Protein translation: CASSLLAGRGETQYF.